The clone carrying this T cell receptor beta chain was counted only a few times. The antigen remains unidentified. Trimming cost V 0 bases and J 1 base, with 6 bases left between them. Germline CDR1 and CDR2: ENHRY and SYGVKD. This CDR3 is built from 15 residues. These data originate in a study of T-cell memory formation after mild COVID-19. Study-wide results and caveats: Among contracting clones, CD4+ were mainly CM/EM and CD8+ enriched in EMRA. Clones shrinking between day 15 and 85 showed a balanced CD4/CD8 split, and those that grew later tilted toward CD4+.

One entry per CDR3 protein, called by TCRdb with MiXCR from the 5' RACE reads. The table lists 60,000 to 65,000 distinct CDR3 sequences, 9.3% of them singletons. The material sequenced was PBMCs or a T cell subset sorted from them (not recorded which). The TCR sequence derives from a man between 18 and 35 years old who had mild COVID-19 (a few samples of this study predate the infection). Cell type and time point are not known. The rearrangement links TRBV10-3 to TRBJ1-4; D remains unclear. CDR3: CAISESARTNEKLFF. CDR3 coding DNA: TGTGCCATCAGTGAGTCCGCGCGAACTAATGAAAAACTGTTTTTT.